These T cell receptor beta chains were read from a single sample in a study of T cell responses to AZD1222 COVID-19 vaccine. Clones were sequenced by immunoSEQ multiplex PCR, and TCRdb holds only the in-frame ones, with some missing. In the table there are about 110,000 clones, roughly nine tenths of which are singletons. The sequences come from peripheral blood, collected 28 days after the second AZD1222 dose. Source of these receptors: an adult who received the AZD1222 COVID-19 vaccine. CDR3s include the opening cysteine and the closing phenylalanine or tryptophan. D genes are given only for firm matches. Only some rows state a clone size, as once, few, many or a class for expanded clones.

J gene: TRBJ2-1
D gene: TRBD1
clone size: once
V gene: TRBV5-1
CDR3 protein: CASSSGLDRGPGEQFF
CDR3 DNA: TGCGCCAGCAGCTCAGGTTTGGACAGGGGGCCAGGTGAGCAGTTCTTC

J gene: TRBJ1-2
D gene: TRBD1
clone size: NA
V gene: TRBV18
CDR3 protein: CASSPGQANYGYTF
CDR3 DNA: TGTGCCAGCTCACCGGGACAGGCTAACTATGGCTACACCTTC

J gene: TRBJ1-3
D gene: NA
clone size: NA
V gene: TRBV29-1
CDR3 protein: CSVRAGALPSGNTIYF
CDR3 DNA: TGCAGCGTTCGGGCAGGTGCTTTACCCTCTGGAAACACCATATATTTT

J gene: TRBJ1-2
D gene: NA
clone size: NA
V gene: TRBV30
CDR3 protein: CAWSVGRATKNYGYTF
CDR3 DNA: TGTGCCTGGAGTGTAGGCAGGGCAACCAAGAACTATGGCTACACCTTC

J gene: TRBJ2-7
D gene: TRBD1
clone size: NA
V gene: TRBV5-1
CDR3 protein: CASSGDSRGYEQYF
CDR3 DNA: TGCGCCAGCAGCGGGGACAGTAGGGGCTACGAGCAGTACTTC

J gene: TRBJ1-3
D gene: TRBD1
clone size: few
V gene: TRBV13
CDR3 protein: CASSSRGPSDTIYF
CDR3 DNA: TGTGCCAGCAGCTCCAGGGGGCCTTCTGACACCATATATTTT

J gene: TRBJ2-3
D gene: NA
clone size: NA
V gene: TRBV4-1
CDR3 protein: CASSQAQADTQYF
CDR3 DNA: TGCGCCAGCAGCCAAGCTCAGGCAGATACGCAGTATTTT

J gene: TRBJ1-5
D gene: TRBD1
clone size: NA
V gene: TRBV4-3
CDR3 protein: CASSQERTGFNSGNQPQHF
CDR3 DNA: TGCGCCAGCAGCCAAGAGAGGACAGGGTTCAATAGCGGCAATCAGCCCCAGCATTTT

J gene: TRBJ2-3
D gene: NA
clone size: NA
V gene: TRBV4-1
CDR3 protein: CASKRATDTQYF
CDR3 DNA: TGCGCCAGCAAAAGGGCAACAGATACGCAGTATTTT

J gene: TRBJ1-5
D gene: NA
clone size: NA
V gene: TRBV28
CDR3 protein: CASSLRGASNQPQHF
CDR3 DNA: TGTGCCAGCAGTTTACGGGGTGCAAGCAATCAGCCCCAGCATTTT

J gene: TRBJ1-6
D gene: TRBD1
clone size: NA
V gene: TRBV18
CDR3 protein: CASSPSGGTNSPLHF
CDR3 DNA: TGTGCCAGCTCACCCTCAGGGGGCACAAATTCACCCCTCCACTTT

J gene: TRBJ1-5
D gene: NA
clone size: NA
V gene: TRBV3-1/TRBV3-2
CDR3 protein: CASSQGGYSNQPQHF
CDR3 DNA: TGTGCCAGCAGCCAAGGAGGTTATAGCAATCAGCCCCAGCATTTT

J gene: TRBJ2-7
D gene: NA
clone size: NA
V gene: TRBV6-5
CDR3 protein: CASGSSYEQYF
CDR3 DNA: TGTGCCAGCGGTTCCTCCTACGAGCAGTACTTC

J gene: TRBJ2-5
D gene: TRBD2
clone size: NA
V gene: TRBV28
CDR3 protein: CASSLGKTSLTRQETQYF
CDR3 DNA: TGTGCCAGCAGTTTGGGGAAGACTAGCCTGACGCGACAAGAGACCCAGTACTTC

J gene: TRBJ2-2
D gene: NA
clone size: NA
V gene: TRBV5-1
CDR3 protein: CASSLGGSTGELFF
CDR3 DNA: TGCGCCAGCAGCTTGGGTGGGTCGACCGGGGAGCTGTTTTTT

J gene: TRBJ1-6
D gene: NA
clone size: NA
V gene: TRBV19
CDR3 protein: CASSIGSSENNSPLHF
CDR3 DNA: TGTGCCAGTAGTATCGGTTCGTCAGAGAATAATTCACCCCTCCACTTT

J gene: TRBJ1-1
D gene: TRBD1
clone size: NA
V gene: TRBV6-5
CDR3 protein: CASSLRDRGDTEAFF
CDR3 DNA: TGTGCCAGCAGCCTCCGGGACAGGGGTGATACTGAAGCTTTCTTT

J gene: TRBJ1-2
D gene: TRBD1
clone size: NA
V gene: TRBV9
CDR3 protein: CASRTGGQEGYTF
CDR3 DNA: TGTGCCAGCAGAACAGGGGGACAGGAGGGCTACACCTTC

J gene: TRBJ2-1
D gene: TRBD1
clone size: NA
V gene: TRBV19
CDR3 protein: CASSAPGQGSLEQFF
CDR3 DNA: TGTGCCAGTAGTGCACCGGGACAGGGGTCCCTTGAGCAGTTCTTC

J gene: TRBJ2-7
D gene: TRBD1
clone size: NA
V gene: TRBV15
CDR3 protein: CATSRELEGTGDRYEQYF
CDR3 DNA: TGTGCCACCAGCAGAGAGTTGGAGGGGACAGGGGACCGGTACGAGCAGTACTTC

J gene: TRBJ2-3
D gene: NA
clone size: once
V gene: TRBV7-9
CDR3 protein: CASSFRNTQYF
CDR3 DNA: TGTGCCAGCAGCTTCCGTAATACGCAGTATTTT

J gene: TRBJ2-7
D gene: NA
clone size: NA
V gene: TRBV7-3
CDR3 protein: CASSLGGDINEQYF
CDR3 DNA: TGTGCCAGCAGCTTAGGAGGTGACATTAACGAGCAGTACTTC

J gene: TRBJ2-7
D gene: TRBD2
clone size: NA
V gene: TRBV28
CDR3 protein: CASSANSGRRYEQYF
CDR3 DNA: TGTGCCAGCAGTGCTAATAGCGGGAGAAGGTACGAGCAGTACTTC

J gene: TRBJ1-5
D gene: NA
clone size: NA
V gene: TRBV21-1
CDR3 protein: CASSNRGFGNQPQHF
CDR3 DNA: TGTGCCAGCAGCAACAGGGGATTTGGCAATCAGCCCCAGCATTTT

J gene: TRBJ1-1
D gene: NA
clone size: NA
V gene: TRBV7-9
CDR3 protein: CASQGGLDTEAFF
CDR3 DNA: TGTGCCAGCCAAGGGGGGTTAGACACTGAAGCTTTCTTT